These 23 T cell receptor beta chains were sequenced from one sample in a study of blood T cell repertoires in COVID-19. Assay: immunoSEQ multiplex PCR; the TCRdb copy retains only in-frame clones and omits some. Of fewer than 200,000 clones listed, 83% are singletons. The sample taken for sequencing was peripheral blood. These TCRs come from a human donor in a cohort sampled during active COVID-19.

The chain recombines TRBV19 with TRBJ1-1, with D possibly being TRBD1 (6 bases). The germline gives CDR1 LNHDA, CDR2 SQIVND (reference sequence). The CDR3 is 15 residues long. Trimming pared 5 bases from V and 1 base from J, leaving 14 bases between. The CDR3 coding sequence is TGTGCCAGTAGTTTGACAGGCATTCCGAACACTGAAGCTTTCTTT. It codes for CASSLTGIPNTEAFF.

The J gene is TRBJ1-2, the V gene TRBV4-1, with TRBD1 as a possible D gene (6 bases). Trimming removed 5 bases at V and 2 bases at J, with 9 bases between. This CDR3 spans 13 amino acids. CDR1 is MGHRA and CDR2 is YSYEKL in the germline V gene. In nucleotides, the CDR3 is TGCGCCAGCAGCACACAGGGAAACTATGGCTACACCTTC. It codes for CASSTQGNYGYTF.

As DNA, the CDR3 is TGTGCCAGCATGACAGGGGGCTATGGCTACACCTTC. Residues: CASMTGGYGYTF. The rearrangement links TRBV25-1 to TRBJ1-2; 9 bases align to TRBD1. CDR1 and CDR2 (germline): MGHDK, SYGVNS. J gave up 4 bases and V 7 bases, and 1 base lay outside the gene matches. This CDR3 contains 12 residues.

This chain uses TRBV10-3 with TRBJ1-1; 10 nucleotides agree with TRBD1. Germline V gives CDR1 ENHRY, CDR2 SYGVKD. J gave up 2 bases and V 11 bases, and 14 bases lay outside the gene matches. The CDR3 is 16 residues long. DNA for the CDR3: TGTGCCGCCAGGGGGGGGACAGGGGTTCTAAACACTGAAGCTTTCTTT. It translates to CAARGGTGVLNTEAFF.

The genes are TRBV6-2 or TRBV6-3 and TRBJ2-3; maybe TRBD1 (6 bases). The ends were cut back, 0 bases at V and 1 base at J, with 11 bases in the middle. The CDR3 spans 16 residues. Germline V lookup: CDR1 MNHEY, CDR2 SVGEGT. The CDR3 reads CASSYSGATGTDTQYF. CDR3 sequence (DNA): TGTGCCAGCAGTTACTCGGGGGCCACGGGCACAGATACGCAGTATTTT.

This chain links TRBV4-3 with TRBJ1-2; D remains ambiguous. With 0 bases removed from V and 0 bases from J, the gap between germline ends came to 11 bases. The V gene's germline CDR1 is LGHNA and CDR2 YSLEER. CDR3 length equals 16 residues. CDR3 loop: CASSQDLQVPNYGYTF. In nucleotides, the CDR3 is TGCGCCAGCAGCCAAGATCTGCAGGTTCCTAACTATGGCTACACCTTC.

This CDR3 reads CASSFRAPSYNEQFF. The CDR3 DNA follows: TGCGCCAGCAGCTTTCGAGCGCCGTCCTACAATGAGCAGTTCTTC. The chain is built from TRBV5-1 and TRBJ2-1; D not resolved. V dropped 2 bases and J dropped 1 base, with 10 bases sitting between them. Germline values: CDR1 SGHRS, CDR2 YFSETQ. This CDR3 comprises 15 residues.

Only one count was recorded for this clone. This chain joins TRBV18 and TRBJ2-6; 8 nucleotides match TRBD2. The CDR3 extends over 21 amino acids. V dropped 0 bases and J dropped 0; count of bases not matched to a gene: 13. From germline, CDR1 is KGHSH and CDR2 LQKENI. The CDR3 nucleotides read TGTGCCAGCTCACCACCGTTGGCGGGGGGAACACGGAGCTCTGGGGCCAACGTCCTGACTTTC. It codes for CASSPPLAGGTRSSGANVLTF.

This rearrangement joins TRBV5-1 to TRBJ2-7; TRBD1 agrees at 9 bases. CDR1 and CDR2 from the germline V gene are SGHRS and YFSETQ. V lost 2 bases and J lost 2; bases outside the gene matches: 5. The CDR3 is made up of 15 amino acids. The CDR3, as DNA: TGCGCCAGCAGCTTCCGGGACAGGGTTCCCTACGAGCAGTACTTC. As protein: CASSFRDRVPYEQYF.

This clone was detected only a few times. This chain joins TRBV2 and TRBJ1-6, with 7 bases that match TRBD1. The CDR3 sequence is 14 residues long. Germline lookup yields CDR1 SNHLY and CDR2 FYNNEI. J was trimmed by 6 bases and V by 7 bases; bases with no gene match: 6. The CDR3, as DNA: TGTGCCAGCAAGTCCGACAGGGCTAATTCACCCCTCCACTTT. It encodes CASKSDRANSPLHF.

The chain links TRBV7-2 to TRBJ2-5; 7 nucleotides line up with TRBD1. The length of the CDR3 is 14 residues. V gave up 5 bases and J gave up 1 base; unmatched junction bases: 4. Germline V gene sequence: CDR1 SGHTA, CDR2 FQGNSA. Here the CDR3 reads CASSANRGQETQYF. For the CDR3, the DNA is TGTGCCAGCAGCGCGAACAGGGGCCAAGAGACCCAGTACTTC.

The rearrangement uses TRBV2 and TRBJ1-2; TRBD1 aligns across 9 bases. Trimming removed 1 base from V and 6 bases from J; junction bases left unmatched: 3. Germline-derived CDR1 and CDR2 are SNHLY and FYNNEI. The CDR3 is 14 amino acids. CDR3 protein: CASSEDRGRNGYTF. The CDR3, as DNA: TGTGCCAGCAGTGAAGACAGGGGGCGGAATGGCTACACCTTC.

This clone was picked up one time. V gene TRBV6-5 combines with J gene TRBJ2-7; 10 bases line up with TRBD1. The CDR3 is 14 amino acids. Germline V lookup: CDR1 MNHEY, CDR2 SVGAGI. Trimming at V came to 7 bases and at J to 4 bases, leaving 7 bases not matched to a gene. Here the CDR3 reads CASKPGQGNYEQYF. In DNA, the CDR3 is TGTGCCAGCAAGCCGGGACAGGGGAATTACGAGCAGTACTTC.

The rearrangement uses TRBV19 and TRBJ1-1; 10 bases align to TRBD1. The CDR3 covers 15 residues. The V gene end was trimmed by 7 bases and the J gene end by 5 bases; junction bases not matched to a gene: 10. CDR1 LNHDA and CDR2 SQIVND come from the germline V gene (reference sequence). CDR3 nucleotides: TGTGCCAGTACAGCCACCGGGACAGGGGTTACTGAAGCTTTCTTT. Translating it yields CASTATGTGVTEAFF.

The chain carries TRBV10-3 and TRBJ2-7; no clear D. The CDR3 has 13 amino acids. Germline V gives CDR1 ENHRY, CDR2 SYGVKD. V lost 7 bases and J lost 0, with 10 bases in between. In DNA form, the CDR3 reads TGTGCCATCACCGCCGCGGACTCCTACGAGCAGTACTTC. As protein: CAITAADSYEQYF.

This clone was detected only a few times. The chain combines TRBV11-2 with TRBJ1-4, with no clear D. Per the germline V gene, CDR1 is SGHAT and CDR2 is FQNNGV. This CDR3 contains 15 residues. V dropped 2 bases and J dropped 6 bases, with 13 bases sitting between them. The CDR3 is CASSLSGPGDEKLFF. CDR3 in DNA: TGTGCCAGCAGCTTAAGCGGGCCGGGTGATGAAAAACTGTTTTTT.

The CDR3, as DNA: TGCGCCAGCAGTGGGGGACAGGGGGCAAATGAGCAGTACTTC. Translating it yields CASSGGQGANEQYF. The chain joins TRBV10-1 to TRBJ2-7, with 12 positions matching TRBD1. J was trimmed by 7 bases and V by 4 bases; bases with no gene match: 5. The CDR3 is made up of 14 amino acids. Per germline, CDR1 WNHNN and CDR2 SYGVQD (reference sequence).

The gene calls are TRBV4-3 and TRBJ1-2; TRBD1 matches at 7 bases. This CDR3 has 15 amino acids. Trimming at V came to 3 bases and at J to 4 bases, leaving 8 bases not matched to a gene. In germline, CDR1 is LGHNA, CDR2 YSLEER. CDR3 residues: CASSHNRDSLYGYTF. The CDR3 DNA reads TGCGCCAGCAGCCATAACCGGGACAGCCTCTATGGCTACACCTTC.

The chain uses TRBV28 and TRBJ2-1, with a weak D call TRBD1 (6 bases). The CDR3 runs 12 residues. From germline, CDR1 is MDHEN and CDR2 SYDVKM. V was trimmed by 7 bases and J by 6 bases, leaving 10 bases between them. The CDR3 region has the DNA TGTGCCAGCACCGGGGACACCAATGAGCAGTTCTTC. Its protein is CASTGDTNEQFF.

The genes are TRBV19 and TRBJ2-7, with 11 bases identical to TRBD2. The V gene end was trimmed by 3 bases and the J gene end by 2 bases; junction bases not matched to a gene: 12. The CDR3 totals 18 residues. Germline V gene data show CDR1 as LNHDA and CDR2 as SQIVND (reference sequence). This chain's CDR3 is CASSMKVGGLAGPYEQYF. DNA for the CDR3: TGTGCCAGTAGTATGAAGGTGGGAGGACTAGCGGGCCCCTACGAGCAGTACTTC.

CDR3 in amino acids: CASSQAGGGSWDEQYF. The CDR3 region has the DNA TGTGCCAGCAGCCAAGCCGGGGGAGGGTCGTGGGACGAGCAGTACTTC. V is TRBV3-1 (or the pseudogene TRBV3-2) and J is TRBJ2-7; the match to TRBD2 covers 7 bases. The V segment lost 1 base and the J segment 5 bases; nucleotides outside the gene matches: 11. Germline V gene data show CDR1 as LGHDT and CDR2 as YNNKEL (reference sequence). The CDR3 totals 16 residues.

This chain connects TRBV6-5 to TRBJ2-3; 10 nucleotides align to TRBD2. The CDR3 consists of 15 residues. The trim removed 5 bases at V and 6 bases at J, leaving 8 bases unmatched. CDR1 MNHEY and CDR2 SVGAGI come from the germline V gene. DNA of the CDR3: TGTGCCAGCAGTAGGCTAGCGGGAGTAGGCGATACGCAGTATTTT. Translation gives CASSRLAGVGDTQYF.

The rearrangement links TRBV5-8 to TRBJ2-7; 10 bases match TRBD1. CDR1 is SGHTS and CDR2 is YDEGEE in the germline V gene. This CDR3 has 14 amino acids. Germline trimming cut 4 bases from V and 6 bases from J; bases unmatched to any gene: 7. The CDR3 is CASSTRDRGGEQYF. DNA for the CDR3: TGTGCCAGCAGCACCCGGGACAGGGGCGGCGAGCAGTACTTC.